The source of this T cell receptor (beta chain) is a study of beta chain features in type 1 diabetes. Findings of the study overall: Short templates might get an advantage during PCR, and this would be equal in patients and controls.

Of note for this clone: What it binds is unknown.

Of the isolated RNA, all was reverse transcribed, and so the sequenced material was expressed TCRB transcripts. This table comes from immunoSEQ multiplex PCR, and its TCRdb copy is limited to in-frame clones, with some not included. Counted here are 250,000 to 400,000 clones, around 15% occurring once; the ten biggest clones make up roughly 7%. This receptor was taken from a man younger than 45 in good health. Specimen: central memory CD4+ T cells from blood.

The CDR3 here is CASSVAGERDEQFF. Here the CDR3 DNA reads TGTGCCAGCAGCGTAGCGGGTGAGAGGGATGAGCAGTTCTTC. The rearrangement links TRBV9 to TRBJ2-1; D is possibly TRBD2 (5 bases). The CDR3 sequence is 14 residues long. V lost 0 bases and J lost 8, with 12 bases in between. Germline V gives CDR1 SGDLS, CDR2 YYNGEE.